This T cell receptor (beta chain) was documented in a study of blood T cell repertoires in COVID-19. Background on the study: PBMCs, B-cell-depleted T cells, or T cells were the source of the cDNA or gDNA that made up the material.

Participants came from about two dozen US areas, aged roughly 18 to 90 years. Donors were grouped by their self-reported clinical history. The method was immunoSEQ multiplex PCR; TCRdb's version includes in-frame clones alone and lacks a portion of them. The data contain about 280,000 clones, about 90% of them singletons. This TCR was sampled from a young woman with acute COVID-19. The sample comprised PBMCs or T cells enriched from blood (not recorded which).

Here the CDR3 DNA reads TGTGCCAGCAGTTTGGGTAGCGGAAGCACAGATACGCAGTATTTT. Its protein is CASSLGSGSTDTQYF. The rearrangement uses TRBV27 and TRBJ2-3; weak D call: TRBD2 (6 bases). Germline CDR1 is MNHEY and CDR2 is SMNVEV (reference sequence). The CDR3 length is 15 residues. Trimming left V 3 bases short and J 0 bases short, with 10 bases between.